The next 8 T cell receptor beta chains were all read from a single sample in a study of T cells after yellow fever vaccination. TCRdb fed the 5' RACE reads into MiXCR, producing one record per CDR3 protein. This table holds 200,000 to 250,000 distinct CDR3 sequences, under 3.5% found once. This specimen consisted of CD4+ T cells sorted from PBMCs, obtained 10 days after the yellow fever booster vaccination. These TCRs come from a man younger than 30 who received the YFV17D yellow fever vaccine.

This clonotype was detected only a few times. This sequence joins TRBV7-2 and TRBJ1-1; D possibly corresponds to TRBD1 (5 bases). Deletions cut 0 bases from V and 0 bases from J, with 14 bases between. Per germline, CDR1 SGHTA and CDR2 FQGNSA. This CDR3 has 17 amino acids. CDR3 nucleotides: TGTGCCAGCAGCTTAGCCTTGGGGCTCGGGATGAACACTGAAGCTTTCTTT. Protein: CASSLALGLGMNTEAFF.

The chain combines TRBV7-2 with TRBJ1-2; D call uncertain. Trimming took off 3 bases at V and 0 bases at J, with 11 bases between the two ends. Germline V gene data show CDR1 as SGHTA and CDR2 as FQGNSA. The CDR3 contains 15 residues. CDR3 sequence reads: CASSFGADPNYGYTF. The DNA for the CDR3 is TGTGCCAGCAGCTTCGGAGCGGACCCTAACTATGGCTACACCTTC.

This clonotype was counted between two and nine times. This chain links TRBV7-2 with TRBJ1-5; weak D call: TRBD1 (6 bases). CDR3 length equals 15 residues. The V end was cut by 4 bases, the J end by 7 bases, with 17 bases between. Germline values: CDR1 SGHTA, CDR2 FQGNSA. CDR3 residues: CASSSDGGRRQPQHF. The CDR3, as DNA: TGTGCCAGCAGCTCCGACGGGGGGCGGCGGCAGCCCCAGCATTTT.

This clonotype appeared many times. This sequence joins TRBV5-5 and TRBJ2-5; 7 bases align to TRBD1. V lost 8 bases to trimming and J lost 1 base; unmatched junction nucleotides: 2. The CDR3 consists of 12 residues. Germline loops: CDR1 SGHKS, CDR2 YYEKEE (reference sequence). Here the CDR3 DNA reads TGTGCCAGACGGGACAGCCAAGAGACCCAGTACTTC. Translation: CARRDSQETQYF.

This clonotype was observed at least ten times. This rearrangement joins TRBV21-1 to TRBJ1-5. TRBV21-1 is a pseudogene locus. There are 15 residues in the CDR3. The CDR3 is CASSPTANSNQPQHF. The CDR3 nucleotides are TGTGCCAGCAGCCCGACAGCTAATAGCAATCAGCCCCAGCATTTT.

This clonotype has just a few counts. V usage is TRBV14 and J usage is TRBJ2-7, with D perhaps TRBD1 or TRBD2 (6 bases each). Trimming stripped 0 bases from V and 7 bases from J, with 13 bases between. The germline V gene has CDR1 SGHDN and CDR2 FVKESK. This CDR3 region has 14 residues. The CDR3 here is CASSQDRGLREQYV. Written as DNA, the CDR3 is TGTGCCAGCAGCCAAGACCGGGGGCTTCGGGAGCAGTACGTC.

This clonotype has at least ten counts. The V call is TRBV9, the J call TRBJ2-2; D may correspond to TRBD1 or TRBD2 (5 bases each). Trimming took off 0 bases at V and 1 base at J, with 7 bases between the two ends. Germline values: CDR1 SGDLS, CDR2 YYNGEE. The CDR3 length is 15 residues. The CDR3 loop reads CASSVGGLNTGELFF. As DNA, the CDR3 is TGTGCCAGCAGCGTAGGGGGGTTGAACACCGGGGAGCTGTTTTTT. The variable domain in full, with the rest retrieved from reference TRBV9 and TRBJ2-2, is DSGVTQTPKHLITATGQRVTLRCSPRSGDLSVYWYQQSLDQGLQFLIQYYNGEERAKGNILERFSAQQFPDLHSELNLSSLELGDSALYFCASSVGGLNTGELFFGEGSRLTVL.

This clonotype has ten or more counts. This sequence joins TRBV5-1 and TRBJ2-7; D unclear. V was trimmed by 4 bases and J by 2 bases, leaving 10 bases between them. In germline, CDR1 is SGHRS, CDR2 YFSETQ. The CDR3 spans 13 residues. In DNA, the CDR3 is TGCGCCAGCAGCGTTACTGAAACCTACGAGCAGTACTTC. The encoded protein is CASSVTETYEQYF. Based on the CDR3 plus reference TRBV5-1 and TRBJ2-7, the full variable domain is KAGVTQTPRYLIKTRGQQVTLSCSPISGHRSVSWYQQTPGQGLQFLFEYFSETQRNKGNFPGRFSGRQFSNSRSEMNVSTLELGDSALYLCASSVTETYEQYFGPGTRLTVT.